This record concerns one TCR beta chain sequence. By frequency, this clone is medium-sized (0.01 to 0.1%), with no count recorded. Its cognate antigen has yet to be identified. The read terminates 3 residues ahead of where the CDR3 ends, so the germline J gene completes it. V has 4 bases trimmed and J has 6 bases trimmed; junction bases matching no gene number 13. CDR1 and CDR2, looked up from the germline V gene, are KGHSH and LQKENI. Including the terminal cysteine and phenylalanine, the CDR3 comprises 17 residues. Only the CDR3 bases that were read are kept: 42 of them, in frame from base 1. The data were obtained in a study of Tregs in tolerant kidney transplant recipients (dated by TCRdb to about 2019). Regarding the research as a whole: Before combined kidney and bone marrow transplantation, this study identified donor-specific regulatory T cells using TCRbeta sequencing and then followed those same cells after transplant. General conclusions and limits of the study: In tolerant patients, donor-specific Tregs expanded more than Tregs overall, which suggests antigen-driven rather than nonspecific expansion. Because the study included only a small number of patients, the results must be confirmed in larger populations and under other immunosuppression protocols. Biological reproducibility was not directly assessed, although technical replication error appeared to be minimal. Expanding Tregs with activated donor B cells appeared to identify the most biologically relevant and donor-specific TCRbeta repertoire. For some patients, the PCR primers changed as time went on, which meant samples from those patients could not be compared with one another at the nucleotide level.

For TCRbeta CDR3 sequencing, genomic DNA from the sorted cells was extracted using the QIAGEN DNeasy Blood and Tissue Kit. High-throughput TCRbeta CDR3 sequencing, including PCR amplification with bias correction and internal controls, was performed commercially through immunoSEQ. The authors processed their data as follows. Unique productive TCRbeta sequences were defined by CDR3 nucleotide sequence where primers matched, otherwise by CDR3 amino acid sequence with Vbeta and Jbeta genes. As a correction for sorting error, sequences shared between sorted populations at a frequency ratio of 2:1 or less were discarded, and the remaining shared sequences were assigned to the higher population. Sequences were defined as donor-reactive when expanded at least 5-fold in CFSE-low cells versus unstimulated cells and present at a frequency of at least 0.01% in CFSE-low cells. Repertoire divergence was quantified by Jensen-Shannon divergence calculated from the top 100 TCRbeta sequences ranked by frequency. When a sample had multiple sequencing runs, each run was corrected for sorting error separately and the runs were then pooled. TCRdb stores this immuneACCESS table with in-frame sequences only. Part of the clones is absent; in the studies checked, under half of the shortfall reflects unresolved V genes, and no reason is known for the rest. V and J calls and clone size come straight from that table; D and trimming were deduced from the DNA. The table for this sample lists some 970 clones. Of the sample, approximately 43% falls within the top ten clones.

The transplants used related donors with nonmyeloablative bone marrow transplantation, and mixed chimerism in the human trials was transient. Thawed PBMCs were FACS-sorted into unstimulated Tregs (CD4+CD25+CD127-), CD4+ non-Tregs (CD4+CD25-), CD4 cells and CD8 cells. A few combined kidney and bone marrow transplant recipients from the ITN036ST trial were included as patients, and samples were available only from these trial subjects. Healthy control blood was processed to PBMCs by Ficoll density gradient and cryopreserved, and patient PBMCs were collected before and after transplant. Rearrangement joined TRBV18 to TRBJ1-4, with 8 junctional bases fitting TRBD1. The sequence was collected from a human patient who received a combined kidney and bone marrow transplant. Following a transplant, some T lymphocytes may have been derived from the graft donor. Sequencing used CD4+ T cells from blood (PBMCs), obtained about 15 months after the transplant. The part of the CDR3 DNA that was read is TGTGCCAGCTCACGGACAGGGCCCAAACTCTGGGATGAAAAA. This codes for CASSRTGPKLWDEK. The entire CDR3 sequence reads CASSRTGPKLWDEKLFF.